The next 14 T cell receptor beta chains were all read from a single sample in a study of graft-versus-host responses after intestinal transplantation. Repertoires were generated with immunoSEQ multiplex PCR, while TCRdb's copy carries only in-frame clones and drops some. The data hold roughly 120,000 clones, with about 95% observed a single time. What these receptors recognize is not known. The sequences come from unstimulated CD8+ T cells sorted from spleen or lymph node cells, collected before intestinal transplant. These receptor sequences come from a human donor who received an intestinal transplant.

The chain links TRBV6-6 to TRBJ2-3; D call uncertain. Germline-derived CDR1 and CDR2 are MNHNY and SVGAGI (reference sequence). V dropped 7 bases and J dropped 1 base, with 3 bases sitting between them. The CDR3 covers 11 residues. CDR3 sequence reads: CASTGTDTQYF. The CDR3 nucleotides read TGTGCCAGCACAGGCACAGATACGCAGTATTTT.

The gene calls are TRBV4-1 and TRBJ1-5, with 9 bases aligning to TRBD1. This CDR3 is 17 amino acids long. Germline V gene lookup returns CDR1 MGHRA and CDR2 YSYEKL. With V trimmed by 1 base and J by 2 bases, 6 bases remained unmatched. The CDR3 here is CASSQASRTGGNQPQHF. The CDR3 bases are TGCGCCAGCAGCCAAGCTTCTCGGACAGGGGGCAATCAGCCCCAGCATTTT.

The CDR3 is CAISGPGGNNEQFF. The CDR3 DNA is TGTGCCATCAGTGGGCCAGGGGGAAACAATGAGCAGTTCTTC. This sequence joins TRBV10-3 and TRBJ2-1; 7 bases are a match to TRBD1. After removal of 4 bases from V and 5 bases from J, the junction contained 5 bases not matched to a gene. The germline V gene has CDR1 ENHRY and CDR2 SYGVKD. The CDR3 sequence is 14 residues long.

This chain uses TRBV9 with TRBJ2-2; 7 positions agree with TRBD2. The CDR3 is 14 residues long. Germline V gives CDR1 SGDLS, CDR2 YYNGEE. V dropped 6 bases and J dropped 5; count of bases not matched to a gene: 7. CDR3 in DNA: TGTGCCAGCAACCCCGACGGGGGGACCGGGGAGCTGTTTTTT. Translated: CASNPDGGTGELFF.

V and J are TRBV25-1 and TRBJ1-2; D unclear. Trimming stripped 1 base from V and 2 bases from J, with 5 bases between. The CDR3 is 13 amino acids. Germline V CDR1 and CDR2: MGHDK, SYGVNS. As DNA, the CDR3 is TGTGCCAGCAGTGAATTGTCCAACTATGGCTACACCTTC. This translates into CASSELSNYGYTF.

The chain joins TRBV9 to TRBJ2-7, with 10 bases aligning to TRBD1. J gave up 3 bases and V 3 bases, and 3 bases lay outside the gene matches. The germline gives CDR1 SGDLS, CDR2 YYNGEE. CDR3 length equals 14 residues. CDR3 nucleotide sequence: TGTGCCAGCAGCGAGGGGGACAGGGGCTACGAGCAGTACTTC. This sequence encodes CASSEGDRGYEQYF.

Concerning this clone: Distinct nucleotide sequences in the sample also encode this CDR3. The chain has TRBV5-1 and TRBJ2-7, with 7 bases matching TRBD1. V shed 0 bases, J shed 2 bases, and the junction held 2 bases outside the gene matches. The CDR3 contains 14 residues. Per the germline V gene, CDR1 is SGHRS and CDR2 is YFSETQ. The CDR3 sequence is CASSLGQGPYEQYF. The CDR3 coding sequence is TGCGCCAGCAGCTTGGGACAGGGCCCCTACGAGCAGTACTTC.

The CDR3 DNA is TGTGCCTGGAGTCCGACCCAGTACGAGCAGTACTTC. Translation gives CAWSPTQYEQYF. This chain connects TRBV30 to TRBJ2-7; D gene uncertain. Germline V lookup: CDR1 GTSNPN, CDR2 SVGIG (reference sequence). The V end lost 2 bases, the J end lost 4 bases, and 9 bases lay between the germline ends. The CDR3 totals 12 residues.

The V gene is TRBV7-3, the J gene TRBJ1-2; D not resolved. This CDR3 contains 13 residues. V lost 1 base and J 4 bases, leaving 7 bases between the germline ends. Germline V gene data show CDR1 as SGHTA and CDR2 as FQGTGA. The CDR3 DNA reads TGTGCCAGCAGCTTAAATGGGGTCTATGGCTACACCTTC. Translation gives CASSLNGVYGYTF.

This clone was detected only once. The chain couples TRBV5-6 to TRBJ2-5; the D gene is possibly TRBD2 (5 bases). Germline assignment: CDR1 SGHDT and CDR2 YYEEEE. CDR3 length equals 13 residues. The ends were cut back, 4 bases at V and 5 bases at J, with 12 bases in the middle. The DNA for the CDR3 is TGTGCCAGCAGCCATGAGGGCTTGGAGACCCAGTACTTC. It specifies CASSHEGLETQYF.

The chain has TRBV7-6 and TRBJ2-1; the match to TRBD1 covers 10 bases. This CDR3 has 15 amino acids. Germline V gene lookup returns CDR1 SGHVS and CDR2 FNYEAQ. V was clipped by 7 bases and J by 8 bases; unmatched bases: 11. CDR3 loop: CASIQTGGAMDEQFF. The CDR3 DNA is TGTGCCAGCATCCAGACAGGGGGCGCAATGGATGAGCAGTTCTTC.

This clone was seen only once. The chain uses TRBV30 and TRBJ1-1; D may be TRBD1 (5 bases). The CDR3 length is 14 residues. V gave up 4 bases and J gave up 0 bases, with 12 bases separating them. Germline V gives CDR1 GTSNPN, CDR2 SVGIG (reference sequence). The CDR3 coding sequence is TGTGCCTGGACCCCGACAGAAATGAACACTGAAGCTTTCTTT. This translates into CAWTPTEMNTEAFF.

The CDR3 reads CASSQGQRTSYEQYF. For the CDR3, the DNA is TGCGCCAGCAGCCAAGGTCAGCGGACCTCCTACGAGCAGTACTTC. V gene TRBV4-1 combines with J gene TRBJ2-7, with D possibly matching TRBD2 (5 bases). Germline V CDR1 and CDR2: MGHRA, YSYEKL. The CDR3 consists of 15 residues. Trimming shortened V by 1 base and J by 0 bases, and 10 bases separated the two germline ends.

With regard to this clone: Within the sample, other DNA sequences also encode this same CDR3. This chain connects TRBV9 to TRBJ1-1, with D unresolved. Trimming removed 4 bases from V and 1 base from J, with 14 bases in between. CDR3 length: 15 amino acids. Germline V lookup: CDR1 SGDLS, CDR2 YYNGEE. The DNA of the CDR3 is TGTGCCAGCAGCCCCCGGGGTAACCAGAACACTGAAGCTTTCTTT. Translation: CASSPRGNQNTEAFF.